This T cell receptor beta chain was documented in a study of CD4+ T cells in melanoma. Findings and limits, study-wide: CD8+ T cell, macrophage and B cell function reportedly correlated with neoantigen-specific CD4+ T cells. Diverse differentiation states were reported for melanoma neoantigen-specific CD4+ T cells.

Assay: immunoSEQ multiplex PCR; the TCRdb copy retains only in-frame clones and omits some. The data hold roughly 140,000 clones, with 85% to 95% observed a single time. Details on this clone: Its antigen is not known.

From germline, CDR1 is MNHEY and CDR2 SVGAGI. The V and J ends lost 10 bases and 4 bases, in that order; junction bases with no gene match: 10. This CDR3 has 14 residues. The TCR was taken from a human donor with melanoma. The chain uses TRBV6-5 and TRBJ1-2; 9 bases align to TRBD1. The CDR3 reads CATRRDRVSYGYTF. DNA for the CDR3: TGTGCCACCCGGAGGGACAGGGTTAGCTATGGCTACACCTTC.